The clone carrying this T cell receptor beta chain was seen more than once but under ten times. Its antigen remains unidentified. This entry is derived from a study of regulatory T cells in long-lasting Graves disease. Overall study findings and caveats: Persistent Graves' patients possessed reduced TCR diversity relative to recently diagnosed ones. Possibly, accuracy suffered from the small sample size.

The CDR3 length is 18 residues. Trimming cost V 8 bases and J 3 bases; bases outside gene matches: 19. Germline assignment: CDR1 SNHLY and CDR2 FYNNEI. Stated time point: newly diagnosed GD, antithyroid drugs for less than 3 months. With RNA extracted from PBMCs as input, the TCR library was made. Library construction for TCR beta used iRepertoire HTBI primers and Arm-PCR of CDR3 regions. From the multiplex PCR reads, TCRdb called clonotypes with MiXCR, one entry per CDR3 protein. Here the sample spans 500,000 to 700,000 distinct CDR3 sequences, around 17% being singletons. The data also belong to a second study, concerning T cells in Graves' hyperthyroidism and ophthalmopathy.

The clonotype was recovered from a woman aged 25 to 39 with Graves disease. This chain connects TRBV2 to TRBJ2-3, with TRBD2 matching 8 bases. This sample comprised peripheral blood mononuclear cells (PBMCs), obtained at new diagnosis, from a patient treated with antithyroid drugs. CDR3 loop: CASLGGGTRASETDTQYF. DNA of the CDR3: TGTGCCAGCCTCGGGGGTGGGACTAGAGCGAGTGAGACAGATACGCAGTATTTT.